This entry describes one T cell receptor beta chain. These data are taken from a study of blood T cell repertoires in COVID-19. The overall study: The study drew acute and convalescent COVID-19 samples from the United States, Italy and Spain. Nucleic acid was either cDNA or gDNA, and it came from T cells, B-cell-depleted T cells, or PBMCs.

Per the original methods: Quantification of nucleated cells was approximated via reference gene primer amplification. Produced via immunoSEQ multiplex PCR; TCRdb's table is partial and in-frame only. Clonal size and the V and J genes are those of that table, whereas D and trimming came from the DNA. This repertoire shows 150,000 or so clones, 80% to 85% found once; its top ten account for under 3.5%. Germline V gene data show CDR1 as SGHRS and CDR2 as YFSETQ. Trimming took 2 bases from V and 4 from J, leaving 9 bases between them. This CDR3 comprises 13 residues. Sequencing was done on a sample of peripheral blood. The J gene is TRBJ1-2, the V gene TRBV5-1, with D hard to call. The clonotype originates from a woman aged 60 to 75 with acute or convalescent COVID-19. CDR3 nucleotides: TGCGCCAGCAGCTTCGACACAGCCTATGGCTACACCTTC. Its translation: CASSFDTAYGYTF. Variable domain in full (rest from reference TRBV5-1 and TRBJ1-2): KAGVTQTPRYLIKTRGQQVTLSCSPISGHRSVSWYQQTPGQGLQFLFEYFSETQRNKGNFPGRFSGRQFSNSRSEMNVSTLELGDSALYLCASSFDTAYGYTFGSGTRLTVV.